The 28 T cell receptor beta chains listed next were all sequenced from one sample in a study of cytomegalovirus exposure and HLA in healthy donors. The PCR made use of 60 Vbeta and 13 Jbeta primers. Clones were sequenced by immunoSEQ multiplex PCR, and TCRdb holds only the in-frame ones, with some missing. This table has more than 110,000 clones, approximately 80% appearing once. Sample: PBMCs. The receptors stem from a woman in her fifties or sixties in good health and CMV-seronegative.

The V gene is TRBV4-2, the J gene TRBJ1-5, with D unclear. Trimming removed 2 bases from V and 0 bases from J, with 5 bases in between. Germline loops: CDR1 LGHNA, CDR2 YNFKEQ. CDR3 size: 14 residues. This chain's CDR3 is CASSQTNSNQPQHF. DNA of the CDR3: TGTGCCAGCAGCCAAACTAATAGCAATCAGCCCCAGCATTTT.

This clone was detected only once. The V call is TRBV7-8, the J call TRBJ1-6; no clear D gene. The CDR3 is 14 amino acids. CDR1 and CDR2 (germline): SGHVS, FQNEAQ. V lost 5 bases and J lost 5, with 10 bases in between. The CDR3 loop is CASSPRTDNSPLHF. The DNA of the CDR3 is TGTGCCAGCAGCCCCCGGACTGATAATTCACCCCTCCACTTT.

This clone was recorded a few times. The CDR3: CASPRQDGTGELFF. The CDR3 bases are TGTGCCAGTCCCAGACAGGATGGCACCGGGGAGCTGTTTTTT. The rearrangement uses TRBV19 and TRBJ2-2, with TRBD1 as a possible D gene (6 bases). V was clipped by 8 bases and J by 4 bases, with 14 bases between them. Germline V gene lookup returns CDR1 LNHDA and CDR2 SQIVND (reference sequence). The CDR3 sequence is 14 residues long.

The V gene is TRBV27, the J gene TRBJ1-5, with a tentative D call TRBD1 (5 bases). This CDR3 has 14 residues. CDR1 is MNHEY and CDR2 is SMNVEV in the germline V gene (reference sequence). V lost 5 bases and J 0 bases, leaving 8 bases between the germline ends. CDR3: CASSLGDSNQPQHF. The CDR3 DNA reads TGTGCCAGCAGTCTAGGGGATAGCAATCAGCCCCAGCATTTT.

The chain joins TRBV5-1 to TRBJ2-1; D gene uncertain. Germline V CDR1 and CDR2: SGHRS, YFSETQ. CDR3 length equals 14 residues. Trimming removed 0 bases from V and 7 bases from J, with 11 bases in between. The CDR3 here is CASSLDTGPNEQFF. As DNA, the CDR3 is TGCGCCAGCAGCTTGGATACGGGTCCGAATGAGCAGTTCTTC.

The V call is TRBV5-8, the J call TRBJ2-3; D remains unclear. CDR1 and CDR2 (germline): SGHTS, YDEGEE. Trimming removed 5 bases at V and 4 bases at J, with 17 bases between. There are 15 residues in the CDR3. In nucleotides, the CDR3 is TGTGCCAGCAGTTATGGGCCCTCTCCCGCAGATACGCAGTATTTT. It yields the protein CASSYGPSPADTQYF.

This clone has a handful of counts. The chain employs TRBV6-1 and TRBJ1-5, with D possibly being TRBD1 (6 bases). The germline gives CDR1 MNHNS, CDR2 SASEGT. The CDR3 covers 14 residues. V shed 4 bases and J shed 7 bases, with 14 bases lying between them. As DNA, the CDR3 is TGTGCCAGCAGTGCGGGGGGGGCTGAGCAGCCCCAGCATTTT. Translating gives CASSAGGAEQPQHF.

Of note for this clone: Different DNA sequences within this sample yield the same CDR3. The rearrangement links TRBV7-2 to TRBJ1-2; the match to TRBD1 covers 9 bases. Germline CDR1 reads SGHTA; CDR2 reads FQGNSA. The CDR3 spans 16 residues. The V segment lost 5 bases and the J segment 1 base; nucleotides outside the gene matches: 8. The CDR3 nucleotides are TGTGCCAGCAGCCCCTCGGGGACAGGGCTTAACTATGGCTACACCTTC. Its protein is CASSPSGTGLNYGYTF.

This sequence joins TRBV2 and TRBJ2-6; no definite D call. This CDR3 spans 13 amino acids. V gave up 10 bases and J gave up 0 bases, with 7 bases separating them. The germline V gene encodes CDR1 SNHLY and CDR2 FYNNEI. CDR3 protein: CATAGSGANVLTF. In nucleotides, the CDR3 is TGTGCCACCGCCGGCTCTGGGGCCAACGTCCTGACTTTC.

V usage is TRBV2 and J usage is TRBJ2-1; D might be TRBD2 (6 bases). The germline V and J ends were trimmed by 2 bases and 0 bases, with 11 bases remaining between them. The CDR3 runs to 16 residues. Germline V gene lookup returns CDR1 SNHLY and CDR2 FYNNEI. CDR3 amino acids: CASSEFLAFSYNEQFF. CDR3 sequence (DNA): TGTGCCAGCAGTGAATTCCTAGCGTTCTCCTACAATGAGCAGTTCTTC.

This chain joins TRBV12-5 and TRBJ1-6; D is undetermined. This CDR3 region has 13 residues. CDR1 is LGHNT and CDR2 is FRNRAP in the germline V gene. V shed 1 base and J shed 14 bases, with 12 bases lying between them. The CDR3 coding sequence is TGTGCTAGTGGTTTGGAATTCAGGCCTGCCCTCCACTTT. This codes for CASGLEFRPALHF.

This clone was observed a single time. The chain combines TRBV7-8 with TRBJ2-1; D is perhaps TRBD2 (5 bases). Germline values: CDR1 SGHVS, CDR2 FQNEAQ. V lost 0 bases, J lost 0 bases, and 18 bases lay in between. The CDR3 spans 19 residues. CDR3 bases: TGTGCCAGCAGCTTAGCTCTTAGGCTAGCAGGCCTCTCCTACAATGAGCAGTTCTTC. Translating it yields CASSLALRLAGLSYNEQFF.

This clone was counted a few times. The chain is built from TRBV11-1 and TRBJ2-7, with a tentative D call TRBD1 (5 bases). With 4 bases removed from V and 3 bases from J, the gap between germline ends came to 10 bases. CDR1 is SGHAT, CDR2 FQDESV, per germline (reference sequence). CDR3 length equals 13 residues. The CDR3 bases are TGTGCCAGCAGCTATCAGGGAAGCTACGAGCAGTACTTC. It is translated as CASSYQGSYEQYF.

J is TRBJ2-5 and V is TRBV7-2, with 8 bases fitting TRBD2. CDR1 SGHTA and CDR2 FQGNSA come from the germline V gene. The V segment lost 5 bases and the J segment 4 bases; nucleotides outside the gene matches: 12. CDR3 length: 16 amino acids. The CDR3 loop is CASSTRAAGGRETQYF. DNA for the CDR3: TGTGCCAGCAGCACCAGAGCGGCGGGGGGACGAGAGACCCAGTACTTC.

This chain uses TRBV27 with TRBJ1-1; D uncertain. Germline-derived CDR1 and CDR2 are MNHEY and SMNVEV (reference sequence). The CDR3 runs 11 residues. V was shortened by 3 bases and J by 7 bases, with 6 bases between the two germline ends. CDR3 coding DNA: TGTGCCAGCAGTTTCGGAGTTGAAGCTTTCTTT. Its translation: CASSFGVEAFF.

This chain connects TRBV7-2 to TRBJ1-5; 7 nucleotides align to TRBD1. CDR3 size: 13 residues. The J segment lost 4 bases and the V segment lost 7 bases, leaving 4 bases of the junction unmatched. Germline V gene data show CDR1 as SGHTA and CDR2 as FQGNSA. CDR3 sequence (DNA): TGTGCCAGCAATCAACAGGGGAATCAGCCCCAGCATTTT. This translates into CASNQQGNQPQHF.

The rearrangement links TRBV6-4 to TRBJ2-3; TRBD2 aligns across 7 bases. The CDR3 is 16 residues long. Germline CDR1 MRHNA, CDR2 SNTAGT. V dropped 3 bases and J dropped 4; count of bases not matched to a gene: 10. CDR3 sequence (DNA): TGTGCCAGCAGTGAAGAGACTAGCTCACGATCAGATACGCAGTATTTT. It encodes CASSEETSSRSDTQYF.

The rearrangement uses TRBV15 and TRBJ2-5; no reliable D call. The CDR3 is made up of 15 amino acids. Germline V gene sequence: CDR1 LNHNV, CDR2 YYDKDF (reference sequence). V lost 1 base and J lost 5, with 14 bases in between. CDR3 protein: CATSRVGPASETQYF. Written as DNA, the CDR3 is TGTGCCACCAGCAGAGTTGGCCCTGCTTCGGAGACCCAGTACTTC.

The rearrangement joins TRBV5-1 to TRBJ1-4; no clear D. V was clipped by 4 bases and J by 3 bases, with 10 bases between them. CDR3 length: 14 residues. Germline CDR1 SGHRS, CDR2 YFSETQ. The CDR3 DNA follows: TGCGCCAGCAGCGGAGGGCTGGCTAATGAAAAACTGTTTTTT. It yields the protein CASSGGLANEKLFF.

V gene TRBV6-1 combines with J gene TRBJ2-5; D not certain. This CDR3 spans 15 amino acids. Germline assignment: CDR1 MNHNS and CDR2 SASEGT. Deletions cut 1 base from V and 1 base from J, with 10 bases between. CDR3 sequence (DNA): TGTGCCAGCAGTGAAGGTTTGAGAATCCAAGAGACCCAGTACTTC. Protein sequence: CASSEGLRIQETQYF.

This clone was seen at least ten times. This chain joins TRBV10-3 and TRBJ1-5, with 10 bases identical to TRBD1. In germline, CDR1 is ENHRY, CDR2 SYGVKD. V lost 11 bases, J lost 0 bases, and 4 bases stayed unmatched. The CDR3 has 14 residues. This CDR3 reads CAVGTGDSNQPQHF. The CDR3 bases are TGTGCCGTCGGGACAGGGGATAGCAATCAGCCCCAGCATTTT.

The DNA for the CDR3 is TGCGCCAGCAGCCAAGATTTTGACTGGGGCGGGCCCCAGCATTTT. Protein sequence: CASSQDFDWGGPQHF. The chain recombines TRBV4-1 with TRBJ1-5, with D perhaps TRBD1 (5 bases). Trimming removed 0 bases at V and 9 bases at J, with 15 bases between. This CDR3 spans 15 amino acids. CDR1 is MGHRA, CDR2 YSYEKL, per germline.

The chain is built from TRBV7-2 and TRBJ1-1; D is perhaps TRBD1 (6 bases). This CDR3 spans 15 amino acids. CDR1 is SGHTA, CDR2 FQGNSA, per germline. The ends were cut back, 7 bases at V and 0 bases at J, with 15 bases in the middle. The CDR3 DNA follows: TGTGCCAGCACCCTAGGGGGGGACATGAACACTGAAGCTTTCTTT. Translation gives CASTLGGDMNTEAFF.

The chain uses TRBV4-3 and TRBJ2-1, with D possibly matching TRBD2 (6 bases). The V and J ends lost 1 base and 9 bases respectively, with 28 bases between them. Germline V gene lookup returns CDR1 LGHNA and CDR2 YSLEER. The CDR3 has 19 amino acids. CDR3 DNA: TGCGCCAGCAGCCAAGGACTAGTCCCGTGGACAAGGATTTTCAGTGAGCAGTTCTTC. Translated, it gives CASSQGLVPWTRIFSEQFF.

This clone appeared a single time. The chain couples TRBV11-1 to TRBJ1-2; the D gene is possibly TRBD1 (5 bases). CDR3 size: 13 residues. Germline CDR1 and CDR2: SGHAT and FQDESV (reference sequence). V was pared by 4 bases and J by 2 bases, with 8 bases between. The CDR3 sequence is CASSWSGNYGYTF. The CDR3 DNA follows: TGTGCCAGCAGCTGGTCAGGGAACTATGGCTACACCTTC.

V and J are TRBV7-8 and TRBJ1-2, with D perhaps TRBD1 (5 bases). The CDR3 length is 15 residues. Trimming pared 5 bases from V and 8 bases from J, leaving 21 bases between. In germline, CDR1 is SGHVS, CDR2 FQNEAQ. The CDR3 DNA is TGTGCCAGCAGCACCAGGACGGTGGGGTGGGGCGGCTACACCTTC. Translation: CASSTRTVGWGGYTF.

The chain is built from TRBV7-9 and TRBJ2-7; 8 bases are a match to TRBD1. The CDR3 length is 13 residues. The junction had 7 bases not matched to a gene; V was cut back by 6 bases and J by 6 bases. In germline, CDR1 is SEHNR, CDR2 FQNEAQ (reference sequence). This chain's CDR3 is CASRPPQGVEQYF. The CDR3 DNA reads TGTGCCAGCAGGCCGCCACAGGGGGTCGAGCAGTACTTC.

CDR3 in amino acids: CASTVAGTYEQYF. The DNA for the CDR3 is TGTGCCAGCACTGTTGCGGGAACCTACGAGCAGTACTTC. This chain joins TRBV27 and TRBJ2-7, with D perhaps matching TRBD2 (6 bases). Germline V gives CDR1 MNHEY, CDR2 SMNVEV (reference sequence). This CDR3 has 13 residues. Trimming took off 7 bases at V and 2 bases at J, with 12 bases between the two ends.